This T cell receptor (beta chain) was identified during a study of control samples from healthy donors and cancer patients. The CDR3 length is 12 residues. Trimming shortened V by 2 bases and J by 8 bases, and 9 bases separated the two germline ends. The table came from immunoSEQ multiplex PCR; TCRdb's copy has only in-frame clones and leaves some out. The sample holds roughly 130,000 clones; approximately 90% are singletons and the top ten take roughly 2.5%. The source is a man younger than 35 in good health. Sequenced input: blood. This chain uses TRBV12-3 or TRBV12-4 with TRBJ1-2; D not resolved. CDR3 DNA sequence: TGTGCCAGCAGTTTAACCAGGTTCGGCTACACCTTC. This translates into CASSLTRFGYTF.